This TCR beta chain stems from a study of T cell clusters in autoimmune cytopenias. Germline V lookup: CDR1 SQVTM, CDR2 ANQGSEA. The CDR3 loop spans 14 amino acids. TRB rearrangements were amplified by touch-down multiplex PCR with mixed TRB-A/B primers. TCRdb re-called the multiplex PCR reads; every CDR3 protein appears as one record, without DNA. Its table records roughly 4,400 distinct CDR3 sequences. This clonotype is identified as medium-sized (0.01 to 0.1%) from frequency. Some 38,000 genome equivalents of blood DNA were amplified for TRB. The same sample was also studied in work on T cell repertoires in aging, cancer and after chemotherapy. That study adds: Median generation probability rose over the chemotherapy interval in each cancer cohort, suggesting rebound thymic output. The repertoire data cannot show anything about immunological memory following chemotherapy.

Source material: peripheral blood. This TCR was sampled from a human donor with an autoimmune cytopenia or autoimmune hepatitis (not recorded which). The chain links TRBV29-1 to TRBJ2-1; TCRdb names TRBD2, which stays unverified in the absence of DNA. CDR3: CSVDPPSGGNEQFF.